This section outlines one T cell receptor beta chain sequence together with its context. The CDR3 has 18 amino acids. Original handling: Amplifying reference gene primers gave estimates of nucleated cell counts. The data were produced by immunoSEQ multiplex PCR, yet TCRdb's version contains in-frame clones alone and is incomplete. V and J calls and clone size follow that table, whereas D and trimming were derived from the DNA. The sample carries 60,000 to 85,000 clones, 80% to 90% recorded once. The sample comes from a study of blood T cell repertoires in COVID-19. On the study more broadly: Material from acute and convalescent COVID-19 was sourced from the United States, Italy and Spain. Sources were T cells, B-cell-depleted T cells, or PBMCs; the material itself was cDNA or gDNA.

The sequence was obtained from a woman aged 60-70 years with acute or convalescent COVID-19. The sequenced sample was peripheral blood. The rearrangement joins TRBV21-1 to TRBJ1-2. TRBV21-1 is an annotated pseudogene. CDR3 sequence: CASSKKSGNILEDYGYTF. CDR3 sequence (DNA): TGTGCCAGCAGCAAAAAATCCGGGAATATACTTGAGGACTATGGCTACACCTTC.